This T cell receptor beta chain was captured by sequencing in a study of T cells after yellow fever vaccination. Broader study findings: The booster response re-showed most primary clones: 96% CD4, over 80% CD8. Only a minor proportion of clonotypes was detected across both CD4 and CD8 compartments.

The V end was cut by 0 bases, the J end by 6 bases, with 12 bases between. The germline V gene encodes CDR1 SGHRS and CDR2 YFSETQ. The CDR3 is made up of 14 amino acids. This clonotype has only a few counts. The antigen is unknown. A universal primer site and UMIs were added as TCR cDNA was made by 5'RACE template switching. From the 5' RACE reads, TCRdb called clonotypes with MiXCR, one entry per CDR3 protein. The data hold about 320,000 distinct CDR3 sequences, with around a tenth observed a single time. The material was CD4+ T cells sorted from PBMCs, obtained 45 days after the yellow fever booster vaccination. This sequence originates from a man between 18 and 35 years old who received the YFV17D yellow fever vaccine. The chain is built from TRBV5-1 and TRBJ2-5, with unresolved D. The CDR3 DNA sequence: TGCGCCAGCAGCTTGGTAGGTGGGCTGAAGACCCAGTACTTC. This codes for CASSLVGGLKTQYF. Full variable domain (rest looked up from reference TRBV5-1 and TRBJ2-5): KAGVTQTPRYLIKTRGQQVTLSCSPISGHRSVSWYQQTPGQGLQFLFEYFSETQRNKGNFPGRFSGRQFSNSRSEMNVSTLELGDSALYLCASSLVGGLKTQYFGPGTRLLVL.